This record looks at one TCR beta chain sequence and its context. In this sample, this clonotype turned up many times. Its antigen is unknown. Base quality data are lacking; no much larger clone is found one base away. The record originates from a study of low-dose radiotherapy and immunotherapy resistance in tumors (dated by TCRdb to 2022 to 2024). Turning to the overall study: Cohort 1 received 0.5 Gy per fraction every 2 weeks, with a prescribed total PTV dose of 6.5 Gy. Nivolumab was administered intravenously as a 240 mg flat dose every two weeks, and ipilimumab was administered intravenously at 1 mg/kg every six weeks. For Cohort 2, the dose was 1 Gy per fraction given every two weeks, adding up to 13 Gy in total across 26 weeks. The translational analysis covered eight patients: three from the first dose cohort and the first five from the second dose cohort. No randomization into treatment groups was done for the people taking part in the trial. Every two weeks, patients got intravenous cyclophosphamide at 200 mg/m2, given one day ahead of each radiation and immunotherapy administration. Patients took aspirin 300 mg orally once daily for four cycles, starting on cycle 1 day 1.

What this sample's time point label stands for: before trial treatment. Donors were enrolled in RACIN, a single-arm phase I dose-escalation trial in which nivolumab, ipilimumab, aspirin, low-dose cyclophosphamide and low-dose radiotherapy were combined. To be eligible, a patient needed to have an advanced solid tumor that was TIL-negative. The sequencer listed for this sample is Illumina HiSeq 2500. Superscript III and a set of TRAV- and TRBV-specific primers were used to synthesize first-strand cDNA, so that both TCRalpha and TCRbeta chains were covered. TCRs were amplified with Phusion for roughly 20 PCR cycles using a constant-region primer together with the adapter attached to the V primers. The MessageAmp II aRNA Amplification Kit was used to amplify the isolated mRNA, with in vitro transcription run for over 15 hours at 37 degrees C. The Dynabeads mRNA DIRECT Purification Kit was used to isolate the mRNA for TCR sequencing. Indexed Illumina adapters were added in a second Phusion PCR of around 23 cycles, and the PCR products were purified with AMPure XP beads. Per the authors' processing: Custom Perl scripts were used to pool TCR sequences that encoded the same protein, to remove out-of-frame sequences, and to calculate the abundance of each clonotype. TCR sequences supported by only a single read were excluded from analysis. Repertoire metrics included Shannon entropy, Gini index, clonality, richness, and frequency of TCRs shared between repertoires. TCRdb reprocessed the public reads (quality trimming at Q25 with fastp, clone calling with MiXCR) and kept in-frame beta chains. Rows with one shared CDR3 protein collapse into an entry with the most common genes and DNA. TCRdb's processing, not the authors', yielded these V and J calls. The sample contains 80,000 to 90,000 distinct CDR3 sequences, over 15% of them found a single time. Together, the top ten hold about 2.5% of the sample.

The CDR3 sequence holds 14 residues, the cysteine and phenylalanine included. Only the CDR3 DNA stays, 42 bases, in frame from base 1. The germline V gene (reference sequence) sets CDR1 to LGHDT and CDR2 to YNNKEL. The junction shows trimming of 6 bases on V and 1 base on J, and the gene matches do not reach 5 bases of it. The starting material was PBMCs, obtained before treatment. The rearranged segments are TRBV3-1 and TRBJ1-1, with 7 central nucleotides matching TRBD1. The clonotype comes from a male donor with prostate cancer. The CDR3 corresponds to CASSRGQANTEAFF. The DNA sequence is as follows: TGTGCCAGCAGTCGAGGACAGGCGAACACTGAAGCTTTCTTT.